Described below is a single T cell receptor (beta chain) sequence and its context. Its specificity is unknown. The source of the sample is a study of T cells in narcolepsy. Findings of the study overall: No autoreactive T cell clone sequences appeared in some memory CD4+ repertoires. Same-patient CSF and blood CD4+ T cell clonotypes included HCRT-specific and TRIB2-specific autoreactive ones.

Data came from immunoSEQ multiplex PCR; TCRdb stores just in-frame clones and leaves some out. This table holds tens of thousands of clones, roughly four fifths found once. V was cut by 0 bases and J by 1 base, with 15 bases left in between. The CDR3 contains 18 residues. Per germline, CDR1 ENHRY and CDR2 SYGVKD. Sequences were obtained from memory (CD45RA-) CD4+ T cells from blood. The rearrangement links TRBV10-3 to TRBJ2-2; D not resolved. The receptor comes from a human donor in good health. CDR3 in DNA: TGTGCCATCAGTGAGTCATCCCCAGACTGGGGGAACACCGGGGAGCTGTTTTTT. Translating it yields CAISESSPDWGNTGELFF.